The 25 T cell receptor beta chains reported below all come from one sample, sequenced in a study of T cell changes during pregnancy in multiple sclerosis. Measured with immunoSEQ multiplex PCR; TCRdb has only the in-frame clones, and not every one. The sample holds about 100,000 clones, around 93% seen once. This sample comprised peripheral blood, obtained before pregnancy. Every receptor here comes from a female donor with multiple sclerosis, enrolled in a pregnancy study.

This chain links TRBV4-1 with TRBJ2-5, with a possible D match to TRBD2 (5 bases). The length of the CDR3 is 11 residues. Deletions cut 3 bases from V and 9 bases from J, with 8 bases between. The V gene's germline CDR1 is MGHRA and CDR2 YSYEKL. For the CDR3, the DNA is TGCGCCAGCAGCCAGGTCGGGGCCCAGTACTTC. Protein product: CASSQVGAQYF.

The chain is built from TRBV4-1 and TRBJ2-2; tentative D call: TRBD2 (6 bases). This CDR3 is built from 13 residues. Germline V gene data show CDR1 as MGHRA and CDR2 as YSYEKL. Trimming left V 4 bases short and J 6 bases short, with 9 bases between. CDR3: CASSPRGSGELFF. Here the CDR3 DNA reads TGCGCCAGCAGCCCCCGGGGGTCCGGGGAGCTGTTTTTT.

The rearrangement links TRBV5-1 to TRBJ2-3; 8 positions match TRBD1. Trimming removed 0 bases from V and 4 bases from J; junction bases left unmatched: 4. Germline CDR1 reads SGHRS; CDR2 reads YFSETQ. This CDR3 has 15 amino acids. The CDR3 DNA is TGCGCCAGCAGCTTGGATGGACAGGGTCCAGATACGCAGTATTTT. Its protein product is CASSLDGQGPDTQYF.

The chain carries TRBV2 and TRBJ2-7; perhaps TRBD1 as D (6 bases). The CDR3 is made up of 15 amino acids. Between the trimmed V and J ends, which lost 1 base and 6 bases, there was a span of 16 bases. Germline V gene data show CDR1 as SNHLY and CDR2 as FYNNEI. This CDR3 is CASSEVTRGWVEQYF. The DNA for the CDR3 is TGTGCCAGCAGTGAAGTTACAAGGGGGTGGGTCGAGCAGTACTTC.

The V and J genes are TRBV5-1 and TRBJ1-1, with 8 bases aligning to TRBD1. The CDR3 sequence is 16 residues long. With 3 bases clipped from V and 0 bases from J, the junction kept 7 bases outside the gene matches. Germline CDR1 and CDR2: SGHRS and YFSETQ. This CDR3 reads CASSSGTGLMNTEAFF. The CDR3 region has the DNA TGCGCCAGCAGCTCAGGGACAGGTCTTATGAACACTGAAGCTTTCTTT.

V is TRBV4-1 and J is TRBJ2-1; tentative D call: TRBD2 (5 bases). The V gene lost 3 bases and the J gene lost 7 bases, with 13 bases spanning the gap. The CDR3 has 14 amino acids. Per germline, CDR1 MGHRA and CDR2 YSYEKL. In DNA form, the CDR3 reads TGCGCCAGCAGCCACGGACTCCCACCTAATGAGCAGTTCTTC. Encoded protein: CASSHGLPPNEQFF.

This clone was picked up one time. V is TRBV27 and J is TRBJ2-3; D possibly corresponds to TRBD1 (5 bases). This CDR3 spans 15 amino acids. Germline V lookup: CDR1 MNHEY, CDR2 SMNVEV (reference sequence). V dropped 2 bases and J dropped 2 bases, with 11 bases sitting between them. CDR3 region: CASSLLRAYTDTQYF. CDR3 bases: TGTGCCAGCAGTTTACTCAGGGCTTACACAGATACGCAGTATTTT.

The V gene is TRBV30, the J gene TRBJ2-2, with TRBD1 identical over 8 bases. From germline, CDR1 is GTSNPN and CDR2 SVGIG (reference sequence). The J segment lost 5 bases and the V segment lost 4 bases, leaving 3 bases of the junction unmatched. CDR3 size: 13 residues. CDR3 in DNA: TGTGCCTGGATCAGGGGGCTTACCGGGGAGCTGTTTTTT. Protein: CAWIRGLTGELFF. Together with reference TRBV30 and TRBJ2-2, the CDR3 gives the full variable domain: SQTIHQWPATLVQPVGSPLSLECTVEGTSNPNLYWYRQAAGRGLQLLFYSVGIGQISSEVPQNLSASRPQDRQFILSSKKLLLSDSGFYLCAWIRGLTGELFFGEGSRLTVL.

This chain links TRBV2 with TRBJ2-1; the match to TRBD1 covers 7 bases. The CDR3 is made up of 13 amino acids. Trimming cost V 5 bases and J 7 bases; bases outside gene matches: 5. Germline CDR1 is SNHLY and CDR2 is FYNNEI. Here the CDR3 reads CASSPTQGNEQFF. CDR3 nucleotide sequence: TGTGCCAGCAGTCCTACACAGGGGAATGAGCAGTTCTTC.

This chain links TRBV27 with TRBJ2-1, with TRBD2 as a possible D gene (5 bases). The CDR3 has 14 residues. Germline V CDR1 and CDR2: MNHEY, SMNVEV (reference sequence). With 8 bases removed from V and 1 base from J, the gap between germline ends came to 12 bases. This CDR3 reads CASWRVGSYNEQFF. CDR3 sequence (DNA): TGTGCCAGCTGGCGGGTGGGATCCTACAATGAGCAGTTCTTC.

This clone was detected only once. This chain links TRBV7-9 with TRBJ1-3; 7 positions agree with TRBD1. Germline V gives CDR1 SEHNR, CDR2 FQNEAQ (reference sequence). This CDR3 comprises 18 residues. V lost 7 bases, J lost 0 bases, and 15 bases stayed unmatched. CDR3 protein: CASTRTGQERSSGNTIYF. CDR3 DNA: TGTGCCAGCACAAGAACTGGACAGGAAAGAAGCTCTGGAAACACCATATATTTT.

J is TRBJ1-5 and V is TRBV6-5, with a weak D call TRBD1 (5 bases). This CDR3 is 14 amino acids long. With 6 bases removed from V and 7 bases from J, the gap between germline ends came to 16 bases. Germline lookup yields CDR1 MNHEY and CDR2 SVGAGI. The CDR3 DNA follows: TGTGCCAGCAGCCCCAAGGGGTTCAGCCAGCCCCAGCATTTT. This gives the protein CASSPKGFSQPQHF.

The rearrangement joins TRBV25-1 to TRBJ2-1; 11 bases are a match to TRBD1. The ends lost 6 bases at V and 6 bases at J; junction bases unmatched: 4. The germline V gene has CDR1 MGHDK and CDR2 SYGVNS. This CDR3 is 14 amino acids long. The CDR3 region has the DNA TGTGCCAGCAGGGGGACAGGGGGGGGCAATGAGCAGTTCTTC. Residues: CASRGTGGGNEQFF.

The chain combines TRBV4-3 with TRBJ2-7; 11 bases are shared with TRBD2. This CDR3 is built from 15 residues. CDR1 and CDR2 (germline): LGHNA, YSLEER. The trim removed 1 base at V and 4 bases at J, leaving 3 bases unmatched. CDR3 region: CASSQASSGRYEQYF. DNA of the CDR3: TGCGCCAGCAGCCAAGCCTCTAGCGGGAGGTACGAGCAGTACTTC.

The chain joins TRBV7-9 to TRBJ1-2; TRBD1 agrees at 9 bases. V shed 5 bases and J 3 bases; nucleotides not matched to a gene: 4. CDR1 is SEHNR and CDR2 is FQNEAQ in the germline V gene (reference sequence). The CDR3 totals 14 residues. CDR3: CASSTGQGYYGYTF. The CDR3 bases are TGTGCCAGCAGCACCGGACAGGGGTACTATGGCTACACCTTC.

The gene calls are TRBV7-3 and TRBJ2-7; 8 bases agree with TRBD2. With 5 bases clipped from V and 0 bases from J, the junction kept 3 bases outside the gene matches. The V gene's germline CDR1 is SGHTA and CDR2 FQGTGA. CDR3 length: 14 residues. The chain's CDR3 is CASSTSGTSYEQYF. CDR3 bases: TGTGCCAGCAGCACTAGCGGTACCTCCTACGAGCAGTACTTC.

The CDR3 protein is CASSQLAGEASYEQYF. Written as DNA, the CDR3 is TGTGCCAGCAGCCAATTAGCGGGAGAGGCATCTTACGAGCAGTACTTC. This sequence joins TRBV14 and TRBJ2-7, with TRBD2 identical over 9 bases. V gave up 2 bases and J gave up 4 bases; unmatched junction bases: 9. This CDR3 region has 16 residues. In germline, CDR1 is SGHDN, CDR2 FVKESK.

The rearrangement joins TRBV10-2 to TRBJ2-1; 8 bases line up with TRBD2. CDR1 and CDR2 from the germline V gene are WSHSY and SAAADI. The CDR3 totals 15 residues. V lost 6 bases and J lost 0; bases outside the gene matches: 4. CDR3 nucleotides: TGCGCCAGCAGGTTCGGGGGGGGCTCCTACAATGAGCAGTTCTTC. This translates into CASRFGGGSYNEQFF.

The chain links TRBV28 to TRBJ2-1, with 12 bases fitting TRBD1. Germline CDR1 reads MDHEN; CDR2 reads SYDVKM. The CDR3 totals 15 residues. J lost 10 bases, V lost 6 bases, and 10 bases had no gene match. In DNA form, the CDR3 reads TGTGCCAGCAGGATCGGGACAGGGGGCCGCATCGAGCAGTTCTTC. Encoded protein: CASRIGTGGRIEQFF.

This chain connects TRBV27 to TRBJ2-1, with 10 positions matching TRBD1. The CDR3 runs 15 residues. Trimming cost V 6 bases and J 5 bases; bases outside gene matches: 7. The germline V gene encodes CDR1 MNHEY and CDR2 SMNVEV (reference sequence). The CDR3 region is CASRILGTGDNEQFF. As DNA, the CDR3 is TGTGCCAGCAGGATACTCGGGACAGGGGACAATGAGCAGTTCTTC.

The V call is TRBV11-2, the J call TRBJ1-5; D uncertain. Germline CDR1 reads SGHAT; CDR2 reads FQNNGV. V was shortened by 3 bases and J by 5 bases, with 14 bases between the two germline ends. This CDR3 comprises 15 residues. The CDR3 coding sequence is TGTGCCAGCAGCTTCACTGGGGAGCGGGATCAGCCCCAGCATTTT. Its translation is CASSFTGERDQPQHF.

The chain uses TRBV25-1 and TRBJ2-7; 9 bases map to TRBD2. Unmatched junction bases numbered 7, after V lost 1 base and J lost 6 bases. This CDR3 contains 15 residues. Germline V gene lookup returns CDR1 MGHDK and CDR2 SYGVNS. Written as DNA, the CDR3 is TGTGCCAGCAGTGAATTCCTAGCGGGATTCCCCGAGCAGTACTTC. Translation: CASSEFLAGFPEQYF.

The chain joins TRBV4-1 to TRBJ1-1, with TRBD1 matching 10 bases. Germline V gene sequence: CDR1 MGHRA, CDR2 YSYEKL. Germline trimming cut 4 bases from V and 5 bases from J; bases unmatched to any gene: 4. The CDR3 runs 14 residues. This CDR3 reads CASSPVDRGTEAFF. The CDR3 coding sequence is TGCGCCAGCAGCCCCGTGGACAGGGGGACTGAAGCTTTCTTT.

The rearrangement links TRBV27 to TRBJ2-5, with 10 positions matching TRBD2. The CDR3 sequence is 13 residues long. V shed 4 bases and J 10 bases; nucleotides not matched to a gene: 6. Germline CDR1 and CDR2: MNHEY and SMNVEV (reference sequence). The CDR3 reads CASSSTSGPYQYF. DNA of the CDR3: TGTGCCAGCAGTTCGACTAGCGGGCCGTACCAGTACTTC.

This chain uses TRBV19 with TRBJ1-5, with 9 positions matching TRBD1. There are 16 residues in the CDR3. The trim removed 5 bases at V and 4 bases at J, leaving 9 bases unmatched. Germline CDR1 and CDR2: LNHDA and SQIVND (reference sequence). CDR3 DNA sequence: TGTGCCAGTAGTGTTCCAGACAGGGGGACGAATCAGCCCCAGCATTTT. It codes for CASSVPDRGTNQPQHF.